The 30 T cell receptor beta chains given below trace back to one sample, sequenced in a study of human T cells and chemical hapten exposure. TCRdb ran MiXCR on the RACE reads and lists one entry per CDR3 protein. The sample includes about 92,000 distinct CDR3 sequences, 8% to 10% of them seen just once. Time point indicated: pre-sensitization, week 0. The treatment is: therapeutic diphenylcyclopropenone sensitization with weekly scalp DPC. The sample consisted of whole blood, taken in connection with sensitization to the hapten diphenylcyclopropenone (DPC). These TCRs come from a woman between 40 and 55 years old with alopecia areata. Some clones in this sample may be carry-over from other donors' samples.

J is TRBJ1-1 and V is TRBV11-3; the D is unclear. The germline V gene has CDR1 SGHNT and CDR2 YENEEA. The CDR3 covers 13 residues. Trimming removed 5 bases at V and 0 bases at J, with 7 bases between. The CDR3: CASSHHVNTEAFF. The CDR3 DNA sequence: TGTGCCAGCAGCCATCACGTGAACACTGAAGCTTTCTTT.

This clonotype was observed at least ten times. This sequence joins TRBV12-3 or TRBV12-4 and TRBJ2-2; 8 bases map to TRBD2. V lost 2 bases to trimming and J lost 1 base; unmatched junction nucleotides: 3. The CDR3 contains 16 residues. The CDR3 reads CASSLRLAGNTGELFF. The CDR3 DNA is TGTGCCAGCAGTTTAAGGCTAGCGGGGAACACCGGGGAGCTGTTTTTT.

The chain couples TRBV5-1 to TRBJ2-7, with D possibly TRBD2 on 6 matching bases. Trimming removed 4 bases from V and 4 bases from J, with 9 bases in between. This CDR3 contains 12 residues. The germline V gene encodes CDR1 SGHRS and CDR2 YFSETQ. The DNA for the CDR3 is TGCGCCAGCAGCGGTAGCGGTTACGAGCAGTACTTC. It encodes CASSGSGYEQYF.

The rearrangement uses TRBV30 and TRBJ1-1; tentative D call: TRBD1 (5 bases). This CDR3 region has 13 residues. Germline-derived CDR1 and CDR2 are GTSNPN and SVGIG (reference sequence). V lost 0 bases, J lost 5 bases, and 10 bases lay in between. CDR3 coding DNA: TGTGCCTGGAGTGTAATTAGGGGTACTGAAGCTTTCTTT. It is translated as CAWSVIRGTEAFF. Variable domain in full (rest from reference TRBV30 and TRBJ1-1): SQTIHQWPATLVQPVGSPLSLECTVEGTSNPNLYWYRQAAGRGLQLLFYSVGIGQISSEVPQNLSASRPQDRQFILSSKKLLLSDSGFYLCAWSVIRGTEAFFGQGTRLTVV.

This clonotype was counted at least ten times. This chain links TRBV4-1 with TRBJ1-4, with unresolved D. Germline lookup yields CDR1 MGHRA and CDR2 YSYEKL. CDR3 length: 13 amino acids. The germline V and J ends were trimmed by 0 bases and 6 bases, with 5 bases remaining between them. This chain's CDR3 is CASSQDQDEKLFF. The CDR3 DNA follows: TGCGCCAGCAGCCAAGATCAGGATGAAAAACTGTTTTTT.

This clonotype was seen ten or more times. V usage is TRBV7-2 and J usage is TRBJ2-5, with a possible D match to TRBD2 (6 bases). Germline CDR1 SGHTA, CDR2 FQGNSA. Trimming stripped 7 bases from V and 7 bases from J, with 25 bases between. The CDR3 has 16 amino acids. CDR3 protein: CASTRTGTDIWVTQYF. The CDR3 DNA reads TGTGCCAGCACCCGGACCGGGACTGACATTTGGGTGACCCAGTACTTC.

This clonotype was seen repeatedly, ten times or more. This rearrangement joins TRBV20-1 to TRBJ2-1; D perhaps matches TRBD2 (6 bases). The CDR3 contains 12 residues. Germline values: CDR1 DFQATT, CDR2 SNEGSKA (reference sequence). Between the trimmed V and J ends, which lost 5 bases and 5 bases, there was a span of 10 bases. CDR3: CSALRLDNEQFF. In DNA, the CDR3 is TGCAGTGCTCTCAGACTAGACAATGAGCAGTTCTTC.

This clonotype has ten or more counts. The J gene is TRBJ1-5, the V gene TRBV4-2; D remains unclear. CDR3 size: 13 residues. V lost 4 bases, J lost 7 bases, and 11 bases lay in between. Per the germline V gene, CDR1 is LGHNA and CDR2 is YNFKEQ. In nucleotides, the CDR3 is TGTGCCAGCAGCCCAAAGGGTCACCAGCCCCAGCATTTT. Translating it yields CASSPKGHQPQHF.

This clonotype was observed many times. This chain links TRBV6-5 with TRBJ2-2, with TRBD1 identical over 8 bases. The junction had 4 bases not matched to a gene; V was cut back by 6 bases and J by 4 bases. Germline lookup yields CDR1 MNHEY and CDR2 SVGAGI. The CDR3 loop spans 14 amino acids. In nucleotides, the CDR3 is TGTGCCAGCAGCATTACAGGGGGCACCGGGGAGCTGTTTTTT. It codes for CASSITGGTGELFF.

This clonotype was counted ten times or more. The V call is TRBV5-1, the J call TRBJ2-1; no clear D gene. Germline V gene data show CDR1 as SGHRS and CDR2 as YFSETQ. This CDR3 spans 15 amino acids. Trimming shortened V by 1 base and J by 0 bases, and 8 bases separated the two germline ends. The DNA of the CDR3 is TGCGCCAGCAGCTTGCAGGTTTCCTCCTACAATGAGCAGTTCTTC. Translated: CASSLQVSSYNEQFF.

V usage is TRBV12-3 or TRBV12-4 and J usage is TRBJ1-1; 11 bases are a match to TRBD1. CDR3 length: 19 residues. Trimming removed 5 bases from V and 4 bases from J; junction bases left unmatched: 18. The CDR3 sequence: CASSLGTGGSTEASTEAFF. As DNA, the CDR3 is TGTGCCAGCAGTCTTGGGACAGGGGGGAGCACTGAAGCGAGCACTGAAGCTTTCTTT.

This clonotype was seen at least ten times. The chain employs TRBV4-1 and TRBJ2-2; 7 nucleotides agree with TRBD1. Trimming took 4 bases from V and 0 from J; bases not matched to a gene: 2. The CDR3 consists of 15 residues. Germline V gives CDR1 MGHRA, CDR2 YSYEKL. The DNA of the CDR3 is TGCGCCAGCAGCCGGGGACAGCCGAACACCGGGGAGCTGTTTTTT. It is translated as CASSRGQPNTGELFF.

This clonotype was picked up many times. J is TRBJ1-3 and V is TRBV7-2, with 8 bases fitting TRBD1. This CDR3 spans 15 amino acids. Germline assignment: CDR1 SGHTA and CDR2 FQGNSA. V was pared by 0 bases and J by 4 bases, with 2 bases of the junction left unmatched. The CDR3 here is CASSLARGRGNTIYF. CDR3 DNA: TGTGCCAGCAGCTTAGCCAGGGGGCGGGGAAACACCATATATTTT.

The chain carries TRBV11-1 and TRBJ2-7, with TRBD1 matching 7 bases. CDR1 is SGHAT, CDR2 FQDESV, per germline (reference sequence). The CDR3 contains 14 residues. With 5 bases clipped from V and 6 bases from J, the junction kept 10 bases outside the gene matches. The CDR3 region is CASSPIQGSREQYF. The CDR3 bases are TGTGCCAGCAGCCCGATACAGGGGTCTCGCGAGCAGTACTTC. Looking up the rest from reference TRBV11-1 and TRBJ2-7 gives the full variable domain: EAEVAQSPRYKITEKSQAVAFWCDPISGHATLYWYRQILGQGPELLVQFQDESVVDDSQLPKDRFSAERLKGVDSTLKIQPAELGDSAMYLCASSPIQGSREQYFGPGTRLTVT.

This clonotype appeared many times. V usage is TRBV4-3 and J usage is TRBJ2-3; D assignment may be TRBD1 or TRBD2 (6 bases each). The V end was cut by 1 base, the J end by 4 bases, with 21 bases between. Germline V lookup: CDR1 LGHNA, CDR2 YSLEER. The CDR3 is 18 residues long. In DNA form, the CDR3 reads TGCGCCAGCAGCCAAGCTCGGAACACTAGGGGGGTCTCAGATACGCAGTATTTT. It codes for CASSQARNTRGVSDTQYF.

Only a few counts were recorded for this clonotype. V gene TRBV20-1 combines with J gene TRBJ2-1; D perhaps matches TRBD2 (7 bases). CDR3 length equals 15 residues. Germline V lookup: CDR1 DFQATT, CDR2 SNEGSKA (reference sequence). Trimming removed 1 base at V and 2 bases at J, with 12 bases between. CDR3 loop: CSARGGGDPYNEQFF. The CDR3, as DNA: TGCAGTGCTAGAGGAGGGGGGGATCCCTACAATGAGCAGTTCTTC.

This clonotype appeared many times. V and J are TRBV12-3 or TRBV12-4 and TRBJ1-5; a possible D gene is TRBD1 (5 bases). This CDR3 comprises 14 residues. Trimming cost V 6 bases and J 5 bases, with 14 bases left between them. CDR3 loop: CASRVGDGHQPQHF. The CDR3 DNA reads TGTGCCAGCAGAGTAGGGGACGGGCATCAGCCCCAGCATTTT.

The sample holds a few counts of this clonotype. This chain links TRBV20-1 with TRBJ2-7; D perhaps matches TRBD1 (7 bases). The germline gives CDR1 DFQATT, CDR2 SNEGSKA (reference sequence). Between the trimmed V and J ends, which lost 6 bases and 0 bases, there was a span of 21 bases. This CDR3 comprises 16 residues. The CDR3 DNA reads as TGCAGTGCGACGGGGGCCGTAGGGGACAGCTCCTACGAGCAGTACTTC. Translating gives CSATGAVGDSSYEQYF.

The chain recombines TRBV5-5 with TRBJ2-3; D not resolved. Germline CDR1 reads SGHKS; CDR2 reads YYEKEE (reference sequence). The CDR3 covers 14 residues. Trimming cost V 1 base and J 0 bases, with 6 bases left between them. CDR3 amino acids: CASSLPDSTDTQYF. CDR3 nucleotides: TGTGCCAGCAGCTTGCCCGACAGCACAGATACGCAGTATTTT.

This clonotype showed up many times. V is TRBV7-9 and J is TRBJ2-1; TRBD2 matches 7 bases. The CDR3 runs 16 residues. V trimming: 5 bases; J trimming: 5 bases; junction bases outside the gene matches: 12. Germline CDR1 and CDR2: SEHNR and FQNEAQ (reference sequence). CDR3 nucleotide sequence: TGTGCCAGCAGCCGCGCAGGACTAGTCCTAGACAATGAGCAGTTCTTC. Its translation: CASSRAGLVLDNEQFF. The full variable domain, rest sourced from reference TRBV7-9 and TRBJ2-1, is DTGVSQNPRHKITKRGQNVTFRCDPISEHNRLYWYRQTLGQGPEFLTYFQNEAQLEKSRLLSDRFSAERPKGSFSTLEIQRTEQGDSAMYLCASSRAGLVLDNEQFFGPGTRLTVL.

The CDR3: CASSPGTGGNTGELFF. CDR3 nucleotide sequence: TGTGCCAGCAGCCCGGGGACAGGGGGCAACACCGGGGAGCTGTTTTTT. The chain combines TRBV11-3 with TRBJ2-2; TRBD1 matches 12 bases. Germline V gives CDR1 SGHNT, CDR2 YENEEA. The CDR3 length is 16 residues. The ends lost 5 bases at V and 2 bases at J; junction bases unmatched: 3. Full variable domain (outside the CDR3, taken from reference TRBV11-3 and TRBJ2-2): EAGVVQSPRYKIIEKKQPVAFWCNPISGHNTLYWYLQNLGQGPELLIRYENEEAVDDSQLPKDRFSAERLKGVDSTLKIQPAELGDSAVYLCASSPGTGGNTGELFFGEGSRLTVL.

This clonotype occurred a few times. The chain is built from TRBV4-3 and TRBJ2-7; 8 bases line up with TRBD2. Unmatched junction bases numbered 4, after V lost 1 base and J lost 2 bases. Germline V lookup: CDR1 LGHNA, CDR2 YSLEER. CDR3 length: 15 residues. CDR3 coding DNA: TGCGCCAGCAGCCAAGGGGTAGCGGGGACCTACGAGCAGTACTTC. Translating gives CASSQGVAGTYEQYF.

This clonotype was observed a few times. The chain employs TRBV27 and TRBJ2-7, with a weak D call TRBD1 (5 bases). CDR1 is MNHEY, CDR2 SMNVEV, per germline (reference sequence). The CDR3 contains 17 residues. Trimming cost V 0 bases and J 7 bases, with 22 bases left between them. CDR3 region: CASSLSKSNQGWGEQYF. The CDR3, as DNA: TGTGCCAGCAGTTTATCCAAAAGCAATCAGGGATGGGGAGAGCAGTACTTC.

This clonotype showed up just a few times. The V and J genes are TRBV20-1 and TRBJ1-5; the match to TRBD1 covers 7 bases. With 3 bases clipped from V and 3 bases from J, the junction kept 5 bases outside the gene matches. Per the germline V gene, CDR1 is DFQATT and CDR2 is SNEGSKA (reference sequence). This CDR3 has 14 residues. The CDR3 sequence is CSARLTGNNQPQHF. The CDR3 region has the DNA TGCAGTGCTAGGCTGACAGGGAACAATCAGCCCCAGCATTTT.

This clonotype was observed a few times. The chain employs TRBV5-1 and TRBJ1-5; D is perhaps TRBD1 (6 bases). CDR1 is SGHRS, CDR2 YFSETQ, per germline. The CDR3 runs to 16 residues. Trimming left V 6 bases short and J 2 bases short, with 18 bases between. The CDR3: CASTGHTPVGNQPQHF. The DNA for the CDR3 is TGCGCCAGCACGGGACACACCCCGGTGGGCAATCAGCCCCAGCATTTT.

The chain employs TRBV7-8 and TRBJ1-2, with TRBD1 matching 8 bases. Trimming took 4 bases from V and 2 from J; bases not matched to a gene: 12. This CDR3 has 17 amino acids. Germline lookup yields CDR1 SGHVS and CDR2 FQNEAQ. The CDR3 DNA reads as TGTGCCAGCAGCTCCGGACAGGGAGTGATCCTAAACTATGGCTACACCTTC. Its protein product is CASSSGQGVILNYGYTF.

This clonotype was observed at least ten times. CDR3 nucleotides: TGCGCCAGCAGCTACCTGGGACCAAGCACAGATACGCAGTATTTT. Residues: CASSYLGPSTDTQYF. This chain uses TRBV4-1 with TRBJ2-3, with D possibly being TRBD1 or TRBD2 (5 bases each). This CDR3 has 15 amino acids. Per germline, CDR1 MGHRA and CDR2 YSYEKL. Deletions cut 5 bases from V and 0 bases from J, with 12 bases between.

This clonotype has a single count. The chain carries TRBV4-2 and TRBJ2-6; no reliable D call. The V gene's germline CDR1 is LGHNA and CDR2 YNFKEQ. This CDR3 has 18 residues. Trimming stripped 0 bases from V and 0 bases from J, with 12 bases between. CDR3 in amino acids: CASSQDRWQYSGANVLTF. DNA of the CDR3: TGTGCCAGCAGCCAAGATCGTTGGCAGTACTCTGGGGCCAACGTCCTGACTTTC.

CDR3 sequence reads: CASSRLGLAVQYEQYF. For the CDR3, the DNA is TGTGCCAGCAGCCGACTAGGACTAGCGGTTCAGTACGAGCAGTACTTC. This chain joins TRBV4-2 and TRBJ2-7; 10 nucleotides match TRBD2. The CDR3 is made up of 16 amino acids. V lost 4 bases to trimming and J lost 4 bases; unmatched junction nucleotides: 10. CDR1 LGHNA and CDR2 YNFKEQ come from the germline V gene.

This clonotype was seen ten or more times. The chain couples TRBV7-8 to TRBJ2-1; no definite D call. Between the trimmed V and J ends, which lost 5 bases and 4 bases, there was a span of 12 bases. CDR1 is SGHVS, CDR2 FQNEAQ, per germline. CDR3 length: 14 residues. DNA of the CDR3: TGTGCCAGCAGCCCGGAGTCGATTTACAATGAGCAGTTCTTC. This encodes CASSPESIYNEQFF.